Below, 22 T cell receptor beta chains from the same sample are listed, as sequenced in a study of cytotoxic CD8 clonotypes in ibrutinib-treated CLL. This table comes from immunoSEQ multiplex PCR, and its TCRdb copy is limited to in-frame clones, with some not included. This sample yields roughly 150,000 clones, of which 81% are seen a single time; roughly 2% belongs to the top ten. The sequences come from PBMCs, collected after 12 months of ibrutinib treatment. These receptors were collected from a human donor with chronic lymphocytic leukemia.

This rearrangement joins TRBV11-3 to TRBJ2-2; the D is unclear. CDR1 and CDR2 from the germline V gene are SGHNT and YENEEA. V was cut by 4 bases and J by 6 bases, with 9 bases left in between. The CDR3 covers 13 residues. The CDR3 region is CASSSKGAGELFF. CDR3 in DNA: TGTGCCAGCAGCTCGAAAGGCGCCGGGGAGCTGTTTTTT.

The V and J genes are TRBV13 and TRBJ2-5; 9 bases align to TRBD2. The V segment lost 3 bases and the J segment 2 bases; nucleotides outside the gene matches: 1. There are 14 residues in the CDR3. Germline V CDR1 and CDR2: PRHDT, FYEKMQ (reference sequence). CDR3 coding DNA: TGTGCCAGCAGCTTGAGCGGGAGGCAAGAGACCCAGTACTTC. Its translation is CASSLSGRQETQYF.

V and J are TRBV7-9 and TRBJ2-6, with unresolved D. Per the germline V gene, CDR1 is SEHNR and CDR2 is FQNEAQ (reference sequence). This CDR3 spans 13 amino acids. Trimming removed 7 bases from V and 1 base from J, with 5 bases in between. DNA of the CDR3: TGTGCCAGCACCCCTTCTGGGGCCAACGTCCTGACTTTC. Its translation is CASTPSGANVLTF. Filled out from reference TRBV7-9 and TRBJ2-6, the complete variable domain reads DTGVSQNPRHKITKRGQNVTFRCDPISEHNRLYWYRQTLGQGPEFLTYFQNEAQLEKSRLLSDRFSAERPKGSFSTLEIQRTEQGDSAMYLCASTPSGANVLTFGAGSRLTVL.

The genes are TRBV13 and TRBJ2-3; D is unclear. From germline, CDR1 is PRHDT and CDR2 FYEKMQ (reference sequence). The CDR3 is made up of 14 amino acids. V was clipped by 7 bases and J by 2 bases, with 13 bases between them. The CDR3 DNA is TGTGCCAGCACTCTATGGAGCCACACAGATACGCAGTATTTT. It translates to CASTLWSHTDTQYF.

Only a few counts were recorded for this clone. The gene calls are TRBV4-1 and TRBJ1-2; TRBD1 aligns across 7 bases. In germline, CDR1 is MGHRA, CDR2 YSYEKL. The V segment lost 3 bases and the J segment 8 bases; nucleotides outside the gene matches: 9. The CDR3 contains 14 residues. The chain's CDR3 is CASSQGRTGQGYTF. In nucleotides, the CDR3 is TGCGCCAGCAGCCAGGGGAGGACAGGACAAGGCTACACCTTC.

This clone showed up just once. This chain uses TRBV5-5 with TRBJ2-6; no definite D call. This CDR3 region has 15 residues. The germline V gene has CDR1 SGHKS and CDR2 YYEKEE (reference sequence). Deletions cut 4 bases from V and 0 bases from J, with 8 bases between. The CDR3: CASSLVFSGANVLTF. The CDR3 DNA sequence: TGTGCCAGCAGCCTCGTCTTCTCTGGGGCCAACGTCCTGACTTTC.

The chain links TRBV27 to TRBJ1-2, with D possibly TRBD1 on 6 matching bases. CDR1 MNHEY and CDR2 SMNVEV come from the germline V gene (reference sequence). The V and J ends lost 3 bases and 5 bases respectively, with 19 bases between them. This CDR3 region has 16 residues. CDR3 sequence: CASSLIGSDRKYGYTF. Here the CDR3 DNA reads TGTGCCAGCAGTTTGATAGGCTCGGACAGAAAATATGGCTACACCTTC.

This chain joins TRBV11-1 and TRBJ2-7, with D tentatively TRBD2 (6 bases). The CDR3 sequence is 15 residues long. Per germline, CDR1 SGHAT and CDR2 FQDESV (reference sequence). V lost 0 bases, J lost 0 bases, and 9 bases lay in between. In nucleotides, the CDR3 is TGTGCCAGCAGCTTAGCGCGGGGCAACTCCTACGAGCAGTACTTC. Translated, it gives CASSLARGNSYEQYF.

The rearrangement links TRBV4-2 to TRBJ1-1, with D possibly matching TRBD1 (5 bases). Per germline, CDR1 LGHNA and CDR2 YNFKEQ. The CDR3 loop spans 13 amino acids. Trimming removed 0 bases from V and 7 bases from J, with 9 bases in between. The CDR3 is CASSQDGASEAFF. The CDR3 DNA reads as TGTGCCAGCAGCCAAGACGGGGCCAGTGAAGCTTTCTTT.

This clone was picked up one time. The rearrangement links TRBV4-1 to TRBJ2-1; 9 bases align to TRBD2. There are 16 residues in the CDR3. V gave up 0 bases and J gave up 15 bases; unmatched junction bases: 15. Germline V gives CDR1 MGHRA, CDR2 YSYEKL. CDR3 DNA sequence: TGCGCCAGCAGCCAAGAAGAGGCGGGGGGGCTTGTTGGTCGGTTCTTC. This codes for CASSQEEAGGLVGRFF.

The rearrangement links TRBV18 to TRBJ1-3; D gene unclear. Germline V gene lookup returns CDR1 KGHSH and CDR2 LQKENI. This CDR3 has 15 amino acids. V lost 6 bases to trimming and J lost 3 bases, with 15 bases between them. The CDR3 bases are TGTGCCAGCTCGTCCTGGACGGATAGTGGAAACACCATATATTTT. Encoded protein: CASSSWTDSGNTIYF.

The CDR3 bases are TGTGCCAGCAGTTACTCGGACAGGGGATCCTATGGCTACACCTTC. Its translation is CASSYSDRGSYGYTF. This rearrangement joins TRBV6-6 to TRBJ1-2; 9 positions agree with TRBD1. Per the germline V gene, CDR1 is MNHNY and CDR2 is SVGAGI (reference sequence). V shed 0 bases, J shed 4 bases, and the junction held 3 bases outside the gene matches. The length of the CDR3 is 15 residues.

The rearrangement uses TRBV7-2 and TRBJ1-1, with D hard to call. The germline gives CDR1 SGHTA, CDR2 FQGNSA. Deletions cut 5 bases from V and 11 bases from J, with 21 bases between. This CDR3 spans 14 amino acids. The CDR3 spells CASSPRTNGPTAFF. CDR3 coding DNA: TGTGCCAGCAGCCCACGGACGAATGGGCCGACGGCTTTCTTT. Full variable domain (missing parts from reference TRBV7-2 and TRBJ1-1): GAGVSQSPSNKVTEKGKDVELRCDPISGHTALYWYRQSLGQGLEFLIYFQGNSAPDKSGLPSDRFSAERTGGSVSTLTIQRTQQEDSAVYLCASSPRTNGPTAFFGQGTRLTVV.

V gene TRBV29-1 combines with J gene TRBJ2-3; 7 bases agree with TRBD2. J gave up 0 bases and V 4 bases, and 4 bases lay outside the gene matches. CDR3 length equals 14 residues. Looked up from germline, CDR1 is SQVTM and CDR2 is ANQGSEA. The CDR3 is CSVGTRVSTDTQYF. Here the CDR3 DNA reads TGCAGCGTTGGGACTAGAGTTAGCACAGATACGCAGTATTTT.

The chain links TRBV28 to TRBJ2-7; weak D call: TRBD1 (5 bases). The V and J ends lost 6 bases and 5 bases respectively, with 11 bases between them. Germline CDR1 and CDR2: MDHEN and SYDVKM. The CDR3 sequence is 12 residues long. The CDR3 nucleotides read TGTGCCAGCAGGGGGCTAAGGAACGAGCAGTACTTC. Residues: CASRGLRNEQYF.

V is TRBV15 and J is TRBJ2-3; D is possibly TRBD1 (8 bases). Germline values: CDR1 LNHNV, CDR2 YYDKDF (reference sequence). Trimming took off 3 bases at V and 3 bases at J, with 13 bases between the two ends. This CDR3 spans 15 amino acids. This CDR3 reads CATSRNRGGTDTQYF. The DNA for the CDR3 is TGTGCCACCAGCAGGAACAGGGGGGGGACAGATACGCAGTATTTT.

The chain joins TRBV5-6 to TRBJ1-5; TRBD1 might be the D (5 bases). The CDR3 is made up of 15 amino acids. Germline lookup yields CDR1 SGHDT and CDR2 YYEEEE. V dropped 1 base and J dropped 3 bases, with 11 bases sitting between them. This CDR3 is CASSLWGLNNQPQHF. CDR3 in DNA: TGTGCCAGCAGCTTGTGGGGGTTGAACAATCAGCCCCAGCATTTT.

This chain connects TRBV19 to TRBJ2-1; the D gene is possibly TRBD2 (5 bases). The germline CDR1 and CDR2 sequences are LNHDA and SQIVND (reference sequence). The CDR3 loop spans 16 amino acids. The V and J ends lost 1 base and 4 bases respectively, with 14 bases between them. DNA of the CDR3: TGTGCCAGTAGTATAGTGACGGGGATACAGTACAATGAGCAGTTCTTC. Translating gives CASSIVTGIQYNEQFF.

The chain recombines TRBV7-6 with TRBJ1-3; D is undetermined. This CDR3 has 20 residues. Per germline, CDR1 SGHVS and CDR2 FNYEAQ. V was cut by 4 bases and J by 0 bases, with 25 bases left in between. The CDR3 protein is CASSSSGGGQSYVSGNTIYF. The DNA of the CDR3 is TGTGCCAGCAGCTCCTCTGGAGGAGGGCAGTCCTATGTCTCTGGAAACACCATATATTTT.

V is TRBV5-1 and J is TRBJ1-4; D is unresolved. This CDR3 has 15 amino acids. Trimming removed 4 bases at V and 6 bases at J, with 16 bases between. The germline V gene encodes CDR1 SGHRS and CDR2 YFSETQ. In DNA, the CDR3 is TGCGCCAGCAGCCGGAGTGGGTCATGGGATGAAAAACTGTTTTTT. Amino acid sequence: CASSRSGSWDEKLFF.

V is TRBV4-3 and J is TRBJ2-2; no clear D. Germline CDR1 is LGHNA and CDR2 is YSLEER. The CDR3 has 16 residues. V was cut by 0 bases and J by 2 bases, with 10 bases left in between. CDR3 in amino acids: CASSQESATNTGELFF. CDR3 sequence (DNA): TGCGCCAGCAGCCAAGAATCGGCTACTAACACCGGGGAGCTGTTTTTT.

The rearrangement links TRBV5-8 to TRBJ2-4; 7 positions match TRBD2. After removal of 2 bases from V and 8 bases from J, the junction contained 4 bases not matched to a gene. CDR3 length: 13 amino acids. In germline, CDR1 is SGHTS, CDR2 YDEGEE. For the CDR3, the DNA is TGTGCCAGCAGCTTAGAGCGGGGCGACATTCAGTACTTC. It codes for CASSLERGDIQYF.